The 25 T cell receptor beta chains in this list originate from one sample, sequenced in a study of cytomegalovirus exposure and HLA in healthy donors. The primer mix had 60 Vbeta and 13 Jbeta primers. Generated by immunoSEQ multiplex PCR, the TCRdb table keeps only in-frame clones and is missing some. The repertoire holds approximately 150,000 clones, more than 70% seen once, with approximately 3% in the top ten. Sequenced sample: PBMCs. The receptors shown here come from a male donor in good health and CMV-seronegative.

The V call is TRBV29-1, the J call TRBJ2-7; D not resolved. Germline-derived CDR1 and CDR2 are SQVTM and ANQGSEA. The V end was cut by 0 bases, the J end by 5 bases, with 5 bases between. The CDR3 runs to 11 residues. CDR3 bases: TGCAGCGTTGAAGAGTTAGACGAGCAGTACTTC. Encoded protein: CSVEELDEQYF.

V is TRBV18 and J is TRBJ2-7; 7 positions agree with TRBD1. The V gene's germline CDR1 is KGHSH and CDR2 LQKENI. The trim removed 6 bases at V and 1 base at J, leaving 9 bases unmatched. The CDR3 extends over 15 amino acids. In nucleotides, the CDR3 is TGTGCCAGCTCGACTCCCACAGGGGCTTCCTACGAGCAGTACTTC. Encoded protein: CASSTPTGASYEQYF.

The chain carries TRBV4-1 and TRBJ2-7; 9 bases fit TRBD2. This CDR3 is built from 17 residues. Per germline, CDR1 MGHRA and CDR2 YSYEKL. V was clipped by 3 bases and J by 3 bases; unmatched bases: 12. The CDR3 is CASSQTFSGGGVYEQYF. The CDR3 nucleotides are TGCGCCAGCAGCCAGACCTTTAGCGGGGGTGGCGTCTACGAGCAGTACTTC.

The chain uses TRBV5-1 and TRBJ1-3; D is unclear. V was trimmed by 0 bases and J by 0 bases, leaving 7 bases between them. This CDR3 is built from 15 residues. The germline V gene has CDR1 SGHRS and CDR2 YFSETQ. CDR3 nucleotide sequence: TGCGCCAGCAGCTTGGAAGGGAGCTCTGGAAACACCATATATTTT. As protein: CASSLEGSSGNTIYF.

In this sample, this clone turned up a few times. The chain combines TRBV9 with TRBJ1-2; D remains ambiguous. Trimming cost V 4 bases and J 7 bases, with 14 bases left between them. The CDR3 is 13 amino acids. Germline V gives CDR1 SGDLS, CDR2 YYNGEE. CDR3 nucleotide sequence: TGTGCCAGCAGCCCGAATGCGAGGAGTGGCTACACCTTC. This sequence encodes CASSPNARSGYTF.

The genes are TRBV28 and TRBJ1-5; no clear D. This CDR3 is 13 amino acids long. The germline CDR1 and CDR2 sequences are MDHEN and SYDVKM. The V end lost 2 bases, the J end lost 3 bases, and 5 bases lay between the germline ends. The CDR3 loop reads CASSLTYNQPQHF. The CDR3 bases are TGTGCCAGCAGTTTAACTTACAATCAGCCCCAGCATTTT. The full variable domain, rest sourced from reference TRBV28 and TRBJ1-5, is DVKVTQSSRYLVKRTGEKVFLECVQDMDHENMFWYRQDPGLGLRLIYFSYDVKMKEKGDIPEGYSVSREKKERFSLILESASTNQTSMYLCASSLTYNQPQHFGDGTRLSIL.

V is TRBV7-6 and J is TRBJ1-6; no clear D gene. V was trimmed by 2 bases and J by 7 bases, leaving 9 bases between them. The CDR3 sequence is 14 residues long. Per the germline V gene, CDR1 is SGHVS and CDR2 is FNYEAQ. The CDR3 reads CASSLIELNSPLHF. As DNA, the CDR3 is TGTGCCAGCAGCTTAATCGAACTCAATTCACCCCTCCACTTT.

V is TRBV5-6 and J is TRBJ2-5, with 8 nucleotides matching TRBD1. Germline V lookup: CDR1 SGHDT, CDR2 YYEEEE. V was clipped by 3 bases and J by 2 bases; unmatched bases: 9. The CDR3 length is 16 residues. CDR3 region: CASSSFGTGRQETQYF. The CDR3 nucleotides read TGTGCCAGCAGCTCCTTCGGGACAGGCCGACAAGAGACCCAGTACTTC.

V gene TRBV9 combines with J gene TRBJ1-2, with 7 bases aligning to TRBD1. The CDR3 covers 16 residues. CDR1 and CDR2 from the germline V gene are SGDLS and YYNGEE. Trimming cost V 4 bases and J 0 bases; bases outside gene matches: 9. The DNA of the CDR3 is TGTGCCAGCAGCCAGGGGGGCGCAAAGCCTAACTATGGCTACACCTTC. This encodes CASSQGGAKPNYGYTF. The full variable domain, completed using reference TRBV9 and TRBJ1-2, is DSGVTQTPKHLITATGQRVTLRCSPRSGDLSVYWYQQSLDQGLQFLIQYYNGEERAKGNILERFSAQQFPDLHSELNLSSLELGDSALYFCASSQGGAKPNYGYTFGSGTRLTVV.

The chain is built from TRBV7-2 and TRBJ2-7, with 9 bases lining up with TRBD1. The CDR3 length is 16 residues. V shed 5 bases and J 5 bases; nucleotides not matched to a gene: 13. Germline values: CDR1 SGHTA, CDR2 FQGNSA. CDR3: CASSITSGTGKNEQYF. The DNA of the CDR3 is TGTGCCAGCAGCATAACCTCAGGGACAGGGAAGAACGAGCAGTACTTC.

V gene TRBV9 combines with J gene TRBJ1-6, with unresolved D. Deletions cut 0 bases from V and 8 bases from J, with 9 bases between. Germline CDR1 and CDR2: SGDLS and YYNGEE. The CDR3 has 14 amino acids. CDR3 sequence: CASSVARRDSPLHF. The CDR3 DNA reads TGTGCCAGCAGCGTAGCACGTAGAGATTCACCCCTCCACTTT.

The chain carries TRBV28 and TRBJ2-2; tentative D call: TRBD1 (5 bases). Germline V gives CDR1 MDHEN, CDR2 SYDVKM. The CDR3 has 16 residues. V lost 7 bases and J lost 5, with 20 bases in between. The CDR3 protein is CASTSAGIHGTGELFF. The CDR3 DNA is TGTGCCAGCACCTCGGCAGGGATTCATGGGACCGGGGAGCTGTTTTTT.

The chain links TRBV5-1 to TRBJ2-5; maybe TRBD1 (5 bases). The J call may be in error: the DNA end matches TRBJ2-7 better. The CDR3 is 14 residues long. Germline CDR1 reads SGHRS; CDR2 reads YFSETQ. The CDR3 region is CASSFSSGINEQYF. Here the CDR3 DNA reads TGCGCCAGCAGCTTCAGTTCAGGGATCAACGAGCAGTACTTC.

The CDR3 protein is CASSPGQGDQPQHF. In DNA form, the CDR3 reads TGTGCCAGCAGCCCGGGACAGGGGGATCAGCCCCAGCATTTT. This rearrangement joins TRBV5-6 to TRBJ1-5, with 11 bases lining up with TRBD1. The germline V gene has CDR1 SGHDT and CDR2 YYEEEE. The V segment lost 4 bases and the J segment 5 bases; nucleotides outside the gene matches: 2. The length of the CDR3 is 14 residues.

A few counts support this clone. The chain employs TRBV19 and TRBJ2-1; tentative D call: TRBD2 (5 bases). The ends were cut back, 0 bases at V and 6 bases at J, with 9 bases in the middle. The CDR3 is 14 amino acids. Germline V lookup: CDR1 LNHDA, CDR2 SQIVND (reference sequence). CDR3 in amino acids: CASSIDLEGNEQFF. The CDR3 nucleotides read TGTGCCAGTAGTATAGATCTAGAGGGCAATGAGCAGTTCTTC.

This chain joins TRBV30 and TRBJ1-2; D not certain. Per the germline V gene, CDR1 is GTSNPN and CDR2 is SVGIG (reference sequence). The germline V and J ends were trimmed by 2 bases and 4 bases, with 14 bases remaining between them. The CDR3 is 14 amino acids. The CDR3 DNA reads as TGTGCCTGGAGTTTGGTCTCCACGGGCTATGGCTACACCTTC. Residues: CAWSLVSTGYGYTF.

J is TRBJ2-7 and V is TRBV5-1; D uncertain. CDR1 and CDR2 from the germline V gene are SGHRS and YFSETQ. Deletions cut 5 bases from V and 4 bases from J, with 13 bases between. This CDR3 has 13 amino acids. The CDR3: CASRKSGVYEQYF. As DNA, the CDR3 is TGCGCCAGCAGGAAGTCGGGTGTTTACGAGCAGTACTTC.

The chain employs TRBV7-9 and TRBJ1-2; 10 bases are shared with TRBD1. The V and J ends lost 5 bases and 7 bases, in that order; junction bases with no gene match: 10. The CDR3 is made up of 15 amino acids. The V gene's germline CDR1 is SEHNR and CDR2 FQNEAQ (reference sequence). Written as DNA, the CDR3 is TGTGCCAGCAGCCCCCCGGGACAGGGGATCTCTGGCTACACCTTC. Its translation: CASSPPGQGISGYTF.

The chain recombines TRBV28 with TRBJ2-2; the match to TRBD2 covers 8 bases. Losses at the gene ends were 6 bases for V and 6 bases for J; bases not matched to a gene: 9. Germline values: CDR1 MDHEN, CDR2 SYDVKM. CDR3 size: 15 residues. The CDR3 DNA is TGTGCCAGCAGCGGGGGTGGACTAGCTGCCGGGGAGCTGTTTTTT. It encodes CASSGGGLAAGELFF.

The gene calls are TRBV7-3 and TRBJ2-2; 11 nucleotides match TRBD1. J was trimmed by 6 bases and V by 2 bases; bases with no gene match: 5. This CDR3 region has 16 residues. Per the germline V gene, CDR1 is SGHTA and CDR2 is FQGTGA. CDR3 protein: CASSLLGQGASGELFF. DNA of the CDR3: TGTGCCAGCAGCTTACTCGGACAGGGGGCGTCCGGGGAGCTGTTTTTT.

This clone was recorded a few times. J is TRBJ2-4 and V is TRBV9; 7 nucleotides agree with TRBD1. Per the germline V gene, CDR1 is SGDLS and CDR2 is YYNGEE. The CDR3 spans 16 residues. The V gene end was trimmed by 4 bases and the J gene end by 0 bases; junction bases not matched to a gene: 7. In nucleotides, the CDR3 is TGTGCCAGCAGCCCCGGGACAGATCAAGCCAAAAACATTCAGTACTTC. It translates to CASSPGTDQAKNIQYF.

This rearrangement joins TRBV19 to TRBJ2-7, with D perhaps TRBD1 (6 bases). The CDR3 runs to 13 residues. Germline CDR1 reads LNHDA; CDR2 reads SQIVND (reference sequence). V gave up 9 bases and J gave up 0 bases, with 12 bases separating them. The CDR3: CASQGHLSYEQYF. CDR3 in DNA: TGTGCCAGCCAGGGACATCTCTCCTACGAGCAGTACTTC.

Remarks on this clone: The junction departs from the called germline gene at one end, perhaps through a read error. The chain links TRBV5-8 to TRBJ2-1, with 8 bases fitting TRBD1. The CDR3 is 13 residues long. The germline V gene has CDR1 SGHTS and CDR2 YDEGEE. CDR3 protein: CTSSMDRAGEQFF. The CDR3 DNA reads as TGTACCAGCAGTATGGACAGGGCAGGGGAGCAGTTCTTC. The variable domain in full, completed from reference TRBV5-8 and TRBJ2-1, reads EAGVTQSPTHLIKTRGQQATLRCSPISGHTSVYWYQQALGLGLQFLLWYDEGEERNRGNFPPRFSGRQFPNYSSELNVNALELEDSALYLCTSSMDRAGEQFFGPGTRLTVL.

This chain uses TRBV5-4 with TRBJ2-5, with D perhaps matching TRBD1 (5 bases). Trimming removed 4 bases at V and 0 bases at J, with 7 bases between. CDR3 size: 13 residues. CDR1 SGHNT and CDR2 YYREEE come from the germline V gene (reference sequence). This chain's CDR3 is CASSGHDQETQYF. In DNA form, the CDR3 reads TGTGCCAGCAGCGGACACGACCAAGAGACCCAGTACTTC.

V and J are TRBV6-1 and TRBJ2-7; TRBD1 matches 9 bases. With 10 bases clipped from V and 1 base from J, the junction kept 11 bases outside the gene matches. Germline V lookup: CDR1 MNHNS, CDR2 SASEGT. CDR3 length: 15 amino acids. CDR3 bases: TGTGCCACCTTCAAGGACAGGGGTCTTTCCTACGAGCAGTACTTC. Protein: CATFKDRGLSYEQYF.